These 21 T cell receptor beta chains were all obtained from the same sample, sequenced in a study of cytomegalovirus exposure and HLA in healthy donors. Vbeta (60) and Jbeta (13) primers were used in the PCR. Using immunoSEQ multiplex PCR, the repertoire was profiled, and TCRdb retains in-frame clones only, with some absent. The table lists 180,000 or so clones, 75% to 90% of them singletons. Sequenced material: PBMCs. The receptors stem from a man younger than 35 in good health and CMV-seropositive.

CDR3 bases: TGTGCCAGCAGTCGTGGAGACGGTTTGAACCAAGAGACCCAGTACTTC. The encoded protein is CASSRGDGLNQETQYF. This sequence joins TRBV7-3 and TRBJ2-5; D is uncertain. This CDR3 is 16 amino acids long. In germline, CDR1 is SGHTA, CDR2 FQGTGA. V was trimmed by 6 bases and J by 0 bases, leaving 17 bases between them.

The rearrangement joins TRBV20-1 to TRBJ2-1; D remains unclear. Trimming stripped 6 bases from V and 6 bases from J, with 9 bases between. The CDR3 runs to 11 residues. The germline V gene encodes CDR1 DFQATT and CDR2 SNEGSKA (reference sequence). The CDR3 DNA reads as TGCAGTGCCCGGGTGAGCAATGAGCAGTTCTTC. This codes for CSARVSNEQFF.

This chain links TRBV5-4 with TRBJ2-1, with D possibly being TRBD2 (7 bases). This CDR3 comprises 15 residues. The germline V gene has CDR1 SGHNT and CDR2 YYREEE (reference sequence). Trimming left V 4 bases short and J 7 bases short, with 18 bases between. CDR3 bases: TGTGCCAGCAGCCGAGTGGGGGGGCCGGGAAATGAGCAGTTCTTC. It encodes CASSRVGGPGNEQFF.

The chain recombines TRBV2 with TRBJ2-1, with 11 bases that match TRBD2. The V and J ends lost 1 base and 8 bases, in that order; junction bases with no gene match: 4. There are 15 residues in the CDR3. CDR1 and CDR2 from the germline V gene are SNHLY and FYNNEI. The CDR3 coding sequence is TGTGCCAGCAGTGAAGTTAGCGGGGGGGCGGATGAGCAGTTCTTC. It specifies CASSEVSGGADEQFF.

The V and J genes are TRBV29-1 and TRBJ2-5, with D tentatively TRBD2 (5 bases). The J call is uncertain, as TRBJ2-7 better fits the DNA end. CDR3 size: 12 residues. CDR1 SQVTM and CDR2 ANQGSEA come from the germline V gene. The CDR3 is CSVMAGGYEQYF. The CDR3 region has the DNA TGCAGCGTTATGGCGGGTGGCTACGAGCAGTACTTC.

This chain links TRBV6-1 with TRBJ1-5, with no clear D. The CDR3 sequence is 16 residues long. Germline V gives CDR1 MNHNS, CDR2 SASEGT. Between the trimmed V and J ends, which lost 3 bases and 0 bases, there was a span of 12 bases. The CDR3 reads CASSDGGVYSNQPQHF. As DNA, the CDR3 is TGTGCCAGCAGTGACGGCGGGGTTTATAGCAATCAGCCCCAGCATTTT.

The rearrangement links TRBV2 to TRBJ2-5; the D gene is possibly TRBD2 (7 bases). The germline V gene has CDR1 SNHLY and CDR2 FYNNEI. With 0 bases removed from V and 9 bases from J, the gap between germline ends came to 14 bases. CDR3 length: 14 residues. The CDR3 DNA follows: TGTGCCAGCAGTGAAGCGGGGGGGGGCATGGCCCAGTACTTC. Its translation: CASSEAGGGMAQYF.

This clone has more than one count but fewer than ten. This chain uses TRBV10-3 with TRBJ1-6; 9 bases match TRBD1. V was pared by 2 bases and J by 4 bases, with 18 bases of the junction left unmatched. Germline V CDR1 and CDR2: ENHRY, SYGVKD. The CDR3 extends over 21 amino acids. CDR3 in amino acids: CAISEPIRQGTGTPYNSPLHF. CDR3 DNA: TGTGCCATCAGTGAGCCGATTCGACAAGGGACAGGGACCCCATATAATTCACCCCTCCACTTT.

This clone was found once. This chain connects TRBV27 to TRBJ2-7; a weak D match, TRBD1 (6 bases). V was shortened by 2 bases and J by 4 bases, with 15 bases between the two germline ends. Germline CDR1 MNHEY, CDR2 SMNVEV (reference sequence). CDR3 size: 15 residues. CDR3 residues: CASSLRTEGGYEQYF. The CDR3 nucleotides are TGTGCCAGCAGTTTACGGACAGAGGGCGGATACGAGCAGTACTTC.

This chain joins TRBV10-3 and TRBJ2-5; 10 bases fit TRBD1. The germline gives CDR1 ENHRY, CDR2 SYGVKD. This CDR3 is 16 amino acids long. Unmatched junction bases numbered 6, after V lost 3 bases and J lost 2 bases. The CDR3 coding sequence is TGTGCCATCAGTGACCACACGGGACAGGGGCAAGAGACCCAGTACTTC. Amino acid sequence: CAISDHTGQGQETQYF.

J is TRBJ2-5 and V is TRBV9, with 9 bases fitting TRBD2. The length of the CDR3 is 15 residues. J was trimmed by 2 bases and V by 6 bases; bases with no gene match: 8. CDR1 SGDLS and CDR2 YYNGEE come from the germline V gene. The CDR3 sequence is CASTLGGGAQETQYF. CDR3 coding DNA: TGTGCCAGCACCTTGGGCGGGGGGGCACAAGAGACCCAGTACTTC.

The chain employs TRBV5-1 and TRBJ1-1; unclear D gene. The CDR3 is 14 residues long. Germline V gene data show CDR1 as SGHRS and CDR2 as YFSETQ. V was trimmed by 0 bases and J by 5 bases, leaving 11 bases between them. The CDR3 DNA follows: TGCGCCAGCAGCTTGGGACCCCCGGGTACTGAAGCTTTCTTT. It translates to CASSLGPPGTEAFF.

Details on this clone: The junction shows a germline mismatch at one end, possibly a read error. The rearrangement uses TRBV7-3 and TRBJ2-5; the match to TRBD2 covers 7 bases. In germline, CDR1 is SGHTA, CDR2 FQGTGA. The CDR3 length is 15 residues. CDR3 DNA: TGTGCCAGCAGCCCAACAGGACTAGGAGGAGAGACCCGGTACTTC. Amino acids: CASSPTGLGGETRYF.

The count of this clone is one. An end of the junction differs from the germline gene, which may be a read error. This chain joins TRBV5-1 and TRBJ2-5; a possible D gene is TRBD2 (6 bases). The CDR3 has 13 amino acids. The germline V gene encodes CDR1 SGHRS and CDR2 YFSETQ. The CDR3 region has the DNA TGCGCCAGCAGCTCCGGGACTTTCTTTGGCGCGCACTTC. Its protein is CASSSGTFFGAHF.

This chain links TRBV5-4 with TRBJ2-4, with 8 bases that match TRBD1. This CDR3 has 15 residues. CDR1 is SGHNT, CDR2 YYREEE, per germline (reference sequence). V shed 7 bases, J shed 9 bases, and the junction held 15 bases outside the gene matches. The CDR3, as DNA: TGTGCCAGCGGCCTCTATGACCGGGACAGGCCCATTCAGTACTTC. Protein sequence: CASGLYDRDRPIQYF.

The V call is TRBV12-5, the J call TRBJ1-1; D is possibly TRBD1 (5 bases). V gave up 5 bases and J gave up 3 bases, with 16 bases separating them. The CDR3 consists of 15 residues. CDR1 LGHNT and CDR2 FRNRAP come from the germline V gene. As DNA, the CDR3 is TGTGCTAGTGGTCTACCGAGCGGGGGGTACACTGAAGCTTTCTTT. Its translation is CASGLPSGGYTEAFF.

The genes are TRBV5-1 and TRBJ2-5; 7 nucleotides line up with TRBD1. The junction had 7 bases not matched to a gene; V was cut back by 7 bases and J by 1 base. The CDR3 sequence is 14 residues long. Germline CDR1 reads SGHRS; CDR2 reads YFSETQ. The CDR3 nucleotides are TGCGCCAGCCGCCGGACAGGCATCCAAGAGACCCAGTACTTC. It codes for CASRRTGIQETQYF.

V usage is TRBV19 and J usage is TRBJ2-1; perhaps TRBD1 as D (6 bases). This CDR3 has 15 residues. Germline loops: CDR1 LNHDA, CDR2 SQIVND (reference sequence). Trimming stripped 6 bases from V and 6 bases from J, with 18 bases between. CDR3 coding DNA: TGTGCCAGTAGCCCTATACGGGAAGGGGGCAATGAGCAGTTCTTC. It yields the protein CASSPIREGGNEQFF.

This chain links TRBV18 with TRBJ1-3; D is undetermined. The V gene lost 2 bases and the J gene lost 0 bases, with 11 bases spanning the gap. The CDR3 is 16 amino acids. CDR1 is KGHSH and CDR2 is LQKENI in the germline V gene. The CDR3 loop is CASSPMTDFSGNTIYF. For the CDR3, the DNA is TGTGCCAGCTCACCAATGACGGACTTCTCTGGAAACACCATATATTTT.

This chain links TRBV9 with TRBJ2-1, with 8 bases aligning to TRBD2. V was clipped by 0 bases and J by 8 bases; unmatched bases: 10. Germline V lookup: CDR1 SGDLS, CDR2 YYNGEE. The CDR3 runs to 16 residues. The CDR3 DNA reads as TGTGCCAGCAGCGTAGTACCACGGCTAGCGGGTCATGAGCAGTTCTTC. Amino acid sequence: CASSVVPRLAGHEQFF.

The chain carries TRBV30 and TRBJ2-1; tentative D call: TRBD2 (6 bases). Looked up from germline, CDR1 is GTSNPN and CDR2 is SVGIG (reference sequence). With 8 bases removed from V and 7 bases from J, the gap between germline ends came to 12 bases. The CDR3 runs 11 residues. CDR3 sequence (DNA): TGTGCCGGGGACTGGGGAAATGAGCAGTTCTTC. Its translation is CAGDWGNEQFF.